This T cell receptor (beta chain) was documented in a study of shared clonotypes between healthy human individuals (dated by TCRdb to 2020 to 2021). Some background on the complete study: Two women and three men aged 18 to 49 years were included in the cohort. For each donor, three plates each were used for CD4 naive and CD4 memory, two plates were used for CD8 naive, and one plate was used for CD8 memory. The study deeply sequenced blood TCR repertoires of roughly five healthy adults to estimate repertoire size and the extent of clonotype sharing between individuals. Different laboratories and diverse techniques were used to prepare libraries and sequence TCR repertoires, to increase sequencing depth and limit assay-specific biases. Per donor, leukapheresis produced somewhere between about 0.94 and 9 billion PBMCs. Broader findings and caveats from the paper: Sampling was restricted to blood, and TCR repertoires in tissues likely differ from the TCR repertoires found in blood. Pairwise subsampling led to the expectation that sequencing depth would affect the degree of clonotype sharing among donors. The small number of donors limited the genetic and exposure-history diversity represented. When a few donors were compared, the shared fraction of clonotypes was about 5% for naive CD4, roughly 3.3% for naive CD8, about 2.5% for memory CD4, and roughly 0.4% for memory CD8. Even with the large sequencing depth, rarefaction of the sorted-subset datasets indicated that sequencing was incomplete. Clonotypes shared by all four sorted-subset donors showed higher generation probabilities than non-shared clonotypes. Estimated clonotype richness was generally larger for naive than for memory subsets.

Using the deep immunoSEQ assay, TCR CDR3 regions were amplified from genomic DNA by multiplex PCR. For each cell subset, the extracted genomic DNA was distributed evenly across all wells of several immunoSEQ 96-well plates, and each plate served as one replicate. For sorted subsets, around 0.2 ug genomic DNA, equal to 30,000 to 35,000 T cell genomes, was loaded into each replicate PCR. Purified libraries were measured with a Qubit 3.0 fluorometer, size-checked on a Bioanalyzer 2100, and measured again with the KAPA Library Quantification kit. Every immunoSEQ 96-well plate was sequenced on a separate single-read 150-cycle Illumina NextSeq 550 flow cell. The original methods were these. The immunoSEQ output contained only junctional sequences without quality scores, so filtering could not match that applied to full-length reads. Sequences were annotated with PyIR, a Python wrapper for IgBLAST v1.9, and V/J genes and CDR3 were assigned using IMGT germline references. Reads with weak V/J assignments (E-value above 1e-6), missing CDR3, stop codons, out-of-frame junctions, or ambiguous translated residues were removed. V3J clonotypes were defined by identical inferred V gene, J gene, and CDR3 amino acid sequence. Percentage overlap between repertoires was computed as shared unique clonotypes divided by the size of the smaller repertoire. Richness of each repertoire was evaluated using RTK rarefaction, the Chao1 estimator, and Recon v2.1 estimates of unobserved clonotypes. OLGA was used to compute generation probabilities for all TCRbeta clonotypes that the gDNA method yielded from a few donors. This is the immuneACCESS table as TCRdb keeps it, with only in-frame sequences that have V and J called. A part of the clones is gone; compared with another copy, unresolved V genes explain less than half, and the rest is unexplained. That table furnishes V, J and clone size, whereas the DNA furnished D and trimming. Present in this sample are around 2,000,000 clones, 95% of which were seen just once. Roughly 0.13% of the sample belongs to the ten largest clones.

Regarding this clone: Its antigen is unknown. Base qualities are missing; no much larger clone stands one base away.

Healthy HIV-negative adults with no recently reported acute infections or vaccinations were included as donors. Only Caucasian adults living in Nashville, Tennessee, USA were represented among the donors. CD4+ T cells were enriched by magnetic negative selection, after which naive cells were positively selected on CD45RA and the negative fraction was taken as the memory subset. After blood collection by leukapheresis, PBMCs were isolated using Ficoll-Histopaque density gradient centrifugation and then cryopreserved in the vapor phase of liquid nitrogen. Analytical flow cytometry was used to check the purity and quantity of each magnetically sorted T cell population. Genomic DNA was isolated from every sorted fraction and measured by UV absorbance on a Nanodrop 2000c. The CDR3 numbers 14 residues from cysteine through phenylalanine. Only the CDR3 portion is preserved as DNA: 42 bases, with reading frame beginning at the first base. Relative to germline, V is 5 bases shorter and J is 4 bases shorter, with 15 bases between their ends. Taken from the germline V gene (reference sequence), the CDR1 and CDR2 loops are SEHNR and FQNEAQ.

Sequenced input: naive CD4+ T cells sorted from blood. The label giving this sample's cell subset or site can be read as: CD45RA+ positively selected. The chain is made from TRBV7-9 and TRBJ2-7, with no D gene named confidently. This sequence was found in a man aged 18 to 30 in good health. The CDR3 here reads CASSLPGGVYEQYF. The nucleotides read TGTGCCAGCAGCCTACCCGGCGGAGTATACGAGCAGTACTTC.